This TCR beta chain came from a study of shared clonotypes between healthy human individuals. Comments on this clone: Its antigen is undetermined.

Study-wide results and limits: Several donors shared about 4.5% of their naive CD4 clonotypes. The study generally estimated greater richness for naive than memory subsets.

Across several immunoSEQ plates, the genomic DNA of each subset was split evenly. Using immunoSEQ multiplex PCR, the repertoire was profiled, and TCRdb retains in-frame clones only, with some absent. This table holds roughly 600,000 clones, 95% to 98% found once. Between the trimmed V and J ends, which lost 4 bases and 2 bases, there was a span of 5 bases. The length of the CDR3 is 11 residues. CDR1 is SQVTM, CDR2 ANQGSEA, per germline. Selected positively for CCR7 and CD45RO-negative, naive CD8 cells excluded terminally differentiated effector memory CD45RA+ cells. Donors comprised only Caucasian adults living in Nashville, Tennessee.

The rearrangement uses TRBV29-1 and TRBJ1-2; D is undetermined. The sequenced sample was naive CD8+ T cells sorted from blood. This clonotype originated in a man aged 25 to 40 in good health. CDR3 nucleotide sequence: TGCAGCGTTGTAGAGAACTATGGCTACACCTTC. The encoded protein is CSVVENYGYTF.